The 13 T cell receptor beta chains listed next were all sequenced from one sample in a study of OX40 agonist ivuxolimab in advanced cancers. Method: immunoSEQ multiplex PCR; TCRdb's copy keeps in-frame clones and lacks some. In the table there are around 70,000 clones, over 80% of which are singletons. The material was CD4+ or CD8+ T cells sorted from blood, obtained in a trial of the OX40 agonist ivuxolimab. Receptor source: an adult with an advanced solid tumor such as melanoma, head and neck, liver or kidney cancer.

This clone has more than one count but fewer than ten. CDR3: CASSLQGAIPNYGYTF. The CDR3 nucleotides read TGTGCCAGCAGCTTGCAGGGGGCTATTCCTAACTATGGCTACACCTTC. The chain joins TRBV28 to TRBJ1-2; 8 nucleotides line up with TRBD1. Trimming at V came to 6 bases and at J to 0 bases, leaving 9 bases not matched to a gene. Germline CDR1 reads MDHEN; CDR2 reads SYDVKM. The CDR3 is made up of 16 amino acids.

Points on this clone: Other DNA sequences from this sample encode an identical CDR3 as well. This chain joins TRBV15 and TRBJ1-2; D not resolved. Germline V CDR1 and CDR2: LNHNV, YYDKDF (reference sequence). V lost 0 bases and J 8 bases, leaving 16 bases between the germline ends. The CDR3 loop spans 15 amino acids. The CDR3 DNA reads TGTGCCACCAGCAGAGATTCGGGAGGGAATAACGGCTACACCTTC. Encoded protein: CATSRDSGGNNGYTF.

This chain connects TRBV7-2 to TRBJ1-6; TRBD1 might be the D (6 bases). The V gene lost 4 bases and the J gene lost 5 bases, with 18 bases spanning the gap. The germline CDR1 and CDR2 sequences are SGHTA and FQGNSA. This CDR3 has 17 amino acids. CDR3 region: CASSSRQAALNNSPLHF. DNA for the CDR3: TGTGCCAGCAGCTCCCGACAGGCCGCGTTGAATAATTCACCCCTCCACTTT.

The chain uses TRBV28 and TRBJ1-2; 7 bases match TRBD1. The CDR3 extends over 15 amino acids. From germline, CDR1 is MDHEN and CDR2 SYDVKM. Losses at the gene ends were 2 bases for V and 6 bases for J; bases not matched to a gene: 9. CDR3 sequence (DNA): TGTGCCAGCAGTTTAACGAGACAGGGAGTCAATGGCTACACCTTC. Its protein is CASSLTRQGVNGYTF.

Comment on this clone: This may be a read error, as it is one base from a much larger clone. This CDR3 reads CASSQDQGTSNEQYF. The DNA of the CDR3 is TGTGCCAGCAGCCAAGATCAGGGGACTAGCAATGAGCAGTACTTC. The chain employs TRBV4-2 and TRBJ2-7; 9 positions match TRBD2. Germline V gene sequence: CDR1 LGHNA, CDR2 YNFKEQ. V lost 0 bases, J lost 7 bases, and 7 bases stayed unmatched. The CDR3 totals 15 residues.

The genes are TRBV4-2 and TRBJ2-2; 7 nucleotides agree with TRBD2. The V gene end was trimmed by 1 base and the J gene end by 6 bases; junction bases not matched to a gene: 2. Per germline, CDR1 LGHNA and CDR2 YNFKEQ. The CDR3 extends over 14 amino acids. The CDR3 sequence is CASSQGTSSGELFF. In DNA form, the CDR3 reads TGTGCCAGCAGCCAAGGGACTAGTTCCGGGGAGCTGTTTTTT.

This clone was seen once. The chain recombines TRBV4-3 with TRBJ1-5; maybe TRBD1 (5 bases). CDR3 length: 15 amino acids. Germline values: CDR1 LGHNA, CDR2 YSLEER. Between the trimmed V and J ends, which lost 0 bases and 6 bases, there was a span of 12 bases. For the CDR3, the DNA is TGCGCCAGCAGCCAAGATGCAGGGCGGCGTCAGCCCCAGCATTTT. Translated, it gives CASSQDAGRRQPQHF.

This sequence joins TRBV6-5 and TRBJ2-7, with 7 bases matching TRBD2. The V gene end was trimmed by 6 bases and the J gene end by 4 bases; junction bases not matched to a gene: 6. Germline CDR1 reads MNHEY; CDR2 reads SVGAGI. This CDR3 spans 13 amino acids. CDR3 nucleotide sequence: TGTGCCAGCAGGCTAGCGGCGTCATACGAGCAGTACTTC. Its translation: CASRLAASYEQYF.

Points on this clone: Sequence at one end of the junction differs from germline and may be a read error. V gene TRBV7-8 combines with J gene TRBJ2-6; D unclear. CDR1 and CDR2 (germline): SGHVS, FQNEAQ. This CDR3 contains 16 residues. CDR3 DNA: TGTGCCAGCAGCGTAGCCCTTGACTCTGGGGCCAACGTCCTGACTTTC. Amino acid sequence: CASSVALDSGANVLTF.

Only one count was recorded for this clone. The rearrangement joins TRBV28 to TRBJ2-4; D remains ambiguous. Germline V gene data show CDR1 as MDHEN and CDR2 as SYDVKM. V was trimmed by 6 bases and J by 1 base, leaving 22 bases between them. The CDR3 is 18 residues long. In DNA, the CDR3 is TGTGCCAGCAGCTCTCCTCAATATGCACGGGTGGCCAAAAACATTCAGTACTTC. Its protein is CASSSPQYARVAKNIQYF. Supplemented by reference TRBV28 and TRBJ2-4, the full variable domain reads DVKVTQSSRYLVKRTGEKVFLECVQDMDHENMFWYRQDPGLGLRLIYFSYDVKMKEKGDIPEGYSVSREKKERFSLILESASTNQTSMYLCASSSPQYARVAKNIQYFGAGTRLSVL.

The table lists this clone with a few counts. V is TRBV14 and J is TRBJ2-6, with TRBD1 identical over 8 bases. There are 15 residues in the CDR3. The V gene's germline CDR1 is SGHDN and CDR2 FVKESK. Losses at the gene ends were 4 bases for V and 4 bases for J; bases not matched to a gene: 3. The CDR3 protein is CASSPTGVGANVLTF. The CDR3 DNA follows: TGTGCCAGCAGCCCGACAGGGGTCGGGGCCAACGTCCTGACTTTC. The variable domain in full, completed from reference TRBV14 and TRBJ2-6, reads EAGVTQFPSHSVIEKGQTVTLRCDPISGHDNLYWYRRVMGKEIKFLLHFVKESKQDESGMPNNRFLAERTGGTYSTLKVQPAELEDSGVYFCASSPTGVGANVLTFGAGSRLTVL.

This chain links TRBV19 with TRBJ1-5; 9 nucleotides agree with TRBD1. Germline V gene sequence: CDR1 LNHDA, CDR2 SQIVND (reference sequence). CDR3 size: 14 residues. Losses at the gene ends were 7 bases for V and 6 bases for J; bases not matched to a gene: 7. CDR3 in DNA: TGTGCCAGTAATACGGGGACAGGGTTTCAGCCCCAGCATTTT. The encoded protein is CASNTGTGFQPQHF.

The chain combines TRBV5-1 with TRBJ2-7; TRBD1 matches 10 bases. This CDR3 is 15 amino acids long. Germline CDR1 and CDR2: SGHRS and YFSETQ. V gave up 3 bases and J gave up 2 bases; unmatched junction bases: 5. CDR3 in amino acids: CASSYQTGGPYEQYF. The CDR3 bases are TGCGCCAGCAGCTATCAGACAGGGGGCCCCTACGAGCAGTACTTC.